One T cell receptor beta chain is described in this entry. Its antigen is currently unknown. Sequenced by immunoSEQ multiplex PCR; TCRdb stores in-frame clones only, minus some. The data show hundreds of thousands of clones, 80% to 90% seen once. This entry belongs to a study of Ad26.COV2.S vaccination and SARS-CoV-2 variants. Study details: A participant enrolled in the COV1001 Ad26.COV2.S trial arm provided the sample. The authors gave Ad26.COV2.S intramuscularly, either once or twice 56 days apart.

General study points: Vaccinees reportedly had broad spike-specific CD8+ and CD4+ T cell responses.

Treatment indicated: about 20 received Ad26.COV2.S at low or high dose, single or two shots; about 5 received placebo; per-sample allocation not given. Sampling was done on day 63 after the first vaccine or placebo injection. An adult aged 18-55 years in Boston served as the donor. Germline CDR1 reads DFQATT; CDR2 reads SNEGSKA (reference sequence). The CDR3 totals 11 residues. V lost 0 bases to trimming and J lost 9 bases, with 3 bases between them. This receptor was obtained from a person between 18 and 65 years old who received the Ad26.COV2.S COVID-19 vaccine or a placebo. This chain connects TRBV20-1 to TRBJ1-6, with unresolved D. The source material was peripheral blood, sampled in a trial of Ad26.COV2.S vaccine versus placebo. The CDR3 region has the DNA TGCAGTGCTAGAGAGGGTTCACCCCTCCACTTT. Its translation: CSAREGSPLHF.